This T cell receptor beta chain appears in the sequencing data of a study of CD8+ T cells in alopecia areata (dated by TCRdb to the late 2010s). Context from the whole study: Treated patients were enrolled in an open-label pilot trial of oral tofacitinib at 5 to 10 mg twice daily for moderate-to-severe alopecia areata. Patients received tofacitinib for 6 to 18 months and were then followed off drug for 6 months to check for delayed response and recurrence. High-throughput TCRbeta sequencing was used to examine T cell clonal expansion in alopecia areata in both the C3H/HeJ mouse model and human patients. On the human side, TCRbeta sequencing was run on scalp tissue and on sorted CD4+ and CD8+ peripheral blood T cells from healthy controls and from alopecia areata patients with either patchy or totalis/universalis disease. Tofacitinib-treated patients had biopsies at baseline and at 4 and 24 weeks of treatment, with a later scalp biopsy in several patients. Clonality in the scalp was compared among normal scalp (n=4), patchy alopecia areata scalp (n=8), and alopecia totalis/universalis scalp (n=8). RNA was obtained with the PAXgene miRNA kit for fixed scalp, the miRNeasy kit for PBMCs, and the RNeasy kit for mouse skin. Amplification of TCRbeta CDR3 regions was done by immunoSEQ multiplex PCR using 35 Vbeta forward primers and 13 Jbeta reverse primers.

Here is what the overall study found, with its caveats: Unlike mouse skin, where gammadelta T cells dominate, normal human skin contains resident alphabeta T cells that get sequenced too, which complicates analysis of the scalp TCR repertoire. Shared TCR sequences between patients were less evident than in mice, which may be partly attributable to HLA diversity in the patient population. Compared with normal scalp, lesional scalp had higher clonality and more expanded CD8+ clones, particularly in alopecia totalis/universalis, a pattern that suggests antigenic drive.

Library preparation used the immunoSEQ multiplex PCR assay. RNA was extracted from all samples and reverse transcribed into cDNA as template for TCR sequencing. First-strand cDNA was synthesized using SuperScript III with a 2:1 mix of oligo-dT and random hexamers. A synthetic immune receptor repertoire was used to measure amplification bias, and any remaining bias was corrected computationally. Per the source publication's procedure: Raw reads were preprocessed to remove errors, and CDR3 was defined according to IMGT conventions as the region from the conserved cysteine to phenylalanine. Clonality was computed as 1 minus the Shannon entropy, with the entropy normalized by log2 of the number of productive unique TCRs. Scalp TCRbeta sequences were cross-referenced with sorted blood CD4 and CD8 repertoires so that the CD4 or CD8 identity of scalp clones could be inferred. The source is immuneACCESS, and TCRdb retained only in-frame sequences with V and J called. Part of the clones is not carried over; for the studies checked, unresolved V genes explain less than half of this, and the remainder is unexplained. From that table come the V and J calls and clone size; the DNA was used to work out D and trimming. For this sample the table gives 120,000 to 150,000 clones, of which more than 40% were detected only once. The ten largest clones represent approximately 7% of the sample.

Lesional scalp punch biopsies and peripheral blood were collected from alopecia areata patients. PBMCs were isolated by density centrifugation and stained for CD3, CD4 and CD8, and CD4+ and CD8+ T cells were sorted on a FACSAria. Via the germline V gene (reference sequence), CDR1 is MNHEY and CDR2 SMNVEV. V lost 6 bases and J lost 5 bases, and the count of bases not matched to a germline gene is 2. The CDR3, cysteine through phenylalanine, is 13 amino acids long. Kept here is only the CDR3 DNA, which spans 39 bases and is read in frame from base 1. Of note for this clone: No cognate antigen has been identified for it. There are no base qualities to consult, and no much larger clone falls within one base.

This sequence was found in a human donor with alopecia areata. The sequence links TRBV27 to TRBJ2-7, and 12 junction bases match TRBD2. What was sequenced was CD4+ T cells sorted from blood. CDR3 loop: CASRTSGSNEQYF. In nucleotide form, the sequence is TGTGCCAGCAGGACTAGCGGGAGTAACGAGCAGTACTTC.